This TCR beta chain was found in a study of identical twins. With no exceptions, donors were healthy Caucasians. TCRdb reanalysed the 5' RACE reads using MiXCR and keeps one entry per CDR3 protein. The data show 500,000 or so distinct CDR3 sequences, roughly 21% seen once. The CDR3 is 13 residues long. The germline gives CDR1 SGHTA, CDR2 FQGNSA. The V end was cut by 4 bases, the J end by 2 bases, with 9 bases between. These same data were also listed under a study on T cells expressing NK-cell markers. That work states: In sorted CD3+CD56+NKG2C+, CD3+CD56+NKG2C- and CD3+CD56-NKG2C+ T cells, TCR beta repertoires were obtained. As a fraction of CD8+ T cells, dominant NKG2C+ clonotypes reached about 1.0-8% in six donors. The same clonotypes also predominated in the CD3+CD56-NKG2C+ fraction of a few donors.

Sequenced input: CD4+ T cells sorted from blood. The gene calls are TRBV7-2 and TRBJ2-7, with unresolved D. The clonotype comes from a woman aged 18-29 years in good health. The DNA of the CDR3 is TGTGCCAGCAGCTCGCTTCTAGCCTACGAGCAGTACTTC. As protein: CASSSLLAYEQYF.